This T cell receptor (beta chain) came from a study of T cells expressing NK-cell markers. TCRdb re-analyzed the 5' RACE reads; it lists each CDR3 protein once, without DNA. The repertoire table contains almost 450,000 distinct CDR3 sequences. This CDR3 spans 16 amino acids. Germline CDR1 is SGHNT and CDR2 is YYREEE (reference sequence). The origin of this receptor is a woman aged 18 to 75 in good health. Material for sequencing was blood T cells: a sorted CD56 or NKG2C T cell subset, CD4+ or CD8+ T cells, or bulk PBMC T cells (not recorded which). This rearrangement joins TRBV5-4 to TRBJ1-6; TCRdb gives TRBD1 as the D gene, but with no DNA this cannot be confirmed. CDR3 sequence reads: CASSLPTPGRYSPLHF.